The 3 T cell receptor beta chains below were found in one sample sequenced in a study of metastatic and nonmetastatic thyroid tumors (dated by TCRdb to about 2020). Library preparation employed PCR. Sequencing used an Illumina HiSeq 4000. Using fastp at Q25 and MiXCR, TCRdb reprocessed the public reads and kept productive beta chains. Recorded for this sample are 20,000 to 30,000 clones; around 13% of them occurred a single time. The ten largest clones add up to nearly 5% of the sample. No treatment had been received by any patient before thyroid surgery. Sequenced: blood. Source of these receptors: a female donor with papillary thyroid cancer or a benign thyroid nodule (not recorded which). Some clones in this sample may be carry-over from other donors' samples.

The rearrangement uses TRBV4-2 and TRBJ1-2, with unresolved D. Trimming shortened V by 1 base and J by 4 bases, and 10 bases separated the two germline ends. There are 14 residues in the CDR3. CDR1 LGHNA and CDR2 YNFKEQ come from the germline V gene. The CDR3 sequence: CASSQVRELYGYTF. CDR3 DNA sequence: TGTGCCAGCAGCCAAGTTAGGGAGCTCTATGGCTACACCTTC.

This clone was seen repeatedly, ten times or more. The J gene is TRBJ2-1, the V gene TRBV9; 7 nucleotides align to TRBD1. This CDR3 is built from 14 residues. V dropped 4 bases and J dropped 5; count of bases not matched to a gene: 6. Germline V gene data show CDR1 as SGDLS and CDR2 as YYNGEE. The CDR3 here is CASSPDRLNNEQFF. The DNA of the CDR3 is TGTGCCAGCAGCCCGGACAGGCTCAACAATGAGCAGTTCTTC.

This clone was counted ten times or more. V and J are TRBV28 and TRBJ2-7; TRBD1 aligns across 7 bases. The CDR3 sequence is 16 residues long. The V gene's germline CDR1 is MDHEN and CDR2 SYDVKM. V lost 5 bases to trimming and J lost 0 bases; unmatched junction nucleotides: 10. CDR3 sequence reads: CASSPPGQLISYEQYF. CDR3 coding DNA: TGTGCCAGCAGTCCACCGGGACAGCTCATCTCCTACGAGCAGTACTTC.